This T cell receptor (beta chain) appears in the sequencing data of a study of T cell clusters in autoimmune cytopenias. Study as a whole: The median distinct TRB clonotype count was roughly 2,400 per sample, from a median around 50,000 reads.

Study results and limitations: TRB repertoire shifts in secondary cytopenia and chronic lymphocytic leukemia mostly reflected lymphoma, not autoimmunity. Functional roles of the in silico T cell clusters still await experimental validation. Compared with active autoimmune hepatitis patients, healthy donors showed approximately 3-fold more exclusive TRB clusters.

This clonotype shows up as medium-sized by frequency. The antigen is undetermined. CDR1 DFQATT and CDR2 SNEGSKA come from the germline V gene (reference sequence). This CDR3 is built from 15 residues. TRB was amplified from about 260 ng of peripheral blood genomic DNA per sample. TRB rearrangements were amplified by touch-down multiplex PCR with mixed TRB-A/B primers. TCRdb re-called the multiplex PCR reads; every CDR3 protein appears as one record, without DNA. This repertoire includes roughly 8,400 distinct CDR3 sequences. Sequencing was performed on peripheral blood. The TCR was taken from a human donor with an autoimmune cytopenia or autoimmune hepatitis (not recorded which). The gene calls are TRBV20-1 and TRBJ2-1; TCRdb gives TRBD1 as the D gene, but with no DNA this cannot be confirmed. CDR3 loop: CSARDWGTPPNEQFF.